These 17 T cell receptor beta chains came from one sample sequenced in a study of Graves' ophthalmopathy and Graves' hyperthyroidism. Using RNA transcripts, the TCR beta CDR3 regions were amplified. HTBI-primed RT-PCR formed the first round, and a multiplex PCR formed the second. TCRdb passed the multiplex PCR reads through MiXCR, listing each CDR3 protein once. The sample lists 740,000 or so distinct CDR3 sequences, 35% to 50% seen once, with roughly 46% in the top ten. The sequencing sample was made of peripheral blood. These receptors were taken from an adult man with Graves' ophthalmopathy.

This clonotype has more than one count but fewer than ten. V usage is TRBV16 and J usage is TRBJ1-4; D is ambiguous. This CDR3 has 15 residues. Germline-derived CDR1 and CDR2 are KGHSY and FQNENV. Trimming shortened V by 3 bases and J by 0 bases, and 8 bases separated the two germline ends. The CDR3 DNA reads as TGTGCCAGCAGCCAGGGAATCGCAACTAATGAAAAACTGTTTTTT. Protein product: CASSQGIATNEKLFF.

The sample holds many counts of this clonotype. The V and J genes are TRBV12-3 or TRBV12-4 and TRBJ2-5, with D unresolved. Trimming left V 1 base short and J 2 bases short, with 5 bases between. CDR3 length equals 13 residues. The CDR3 DNA sequence: TGTGCCAGCAGTTTAGATTGGCAAGAGACCCAGTACTTC. Translation gives CASSLDWQETQYF.

The rearrangement links TRBV24-1 to TRBJ1-2; 9 bases line up with TRBD1. The junction had 12 bases not matched to a gene; V was cut back by 11 bases and J by 3 bases. In germline, CDR1 is KGHDR, CDR2 SFDVKD. The CDR3 has 15 residues. The CDR3 sequence is CASRPPGQGDYGYTF. CDR3 DNA sequence: TGTGCCAGCAGGCCCCCGGGACAGGGTGACTATGGCTACACCTTC.

This clonotype was recorded a few times. This chain uses TRBV29-1 with TRBJ1-2, with unresolved D. Per the germline V gene, CDR1 is SQVTM and CDR2 is ANQGSEA. This CDR3 contains 14 residues. V shed 6 bases and J shed 1 base, with 15 bases lying between them. The CDR3 here is CSVGSPRGNYGYTF. CDR3 in DNA: TGCAGCGTCGGATCACCCCGGGGTAACTATGGCTACACCTTC.

V and J are TRBV2 and TRBJ1-5; TRBD1 might be the D (6 bases). The V gene's germline CDR1 is SNHLY and CDR2 FYNNEI. CDR3 size: 14 residues. V was clipped by 1 base and J by 11 bases, with 15 bases between them. The CDR3 bases are TGTGCCAGCAGTGAAGAAGATAAGGGGGTGTCCCAGCATTTT. It codes for CASSEEDKGVSQHF.

This clonotype has ten or more counts. The gene calls are TRBV7-9 and TRBJ2-7; D unclear. The CDR3 extends over 12 amino acids. Deletions cut 3 bases from V and 8 bases from J, with 11 bases between. The germline V gene encodes CDR1 SEHNR and CDR2 FQNEAQ (reference sequence). The CDR3 sequence is CASSLFSDKQYF. The CDR3 DNA follows: TGTGCCAGCAGCTTGTTTTCCGACAAGCAGTACTTC. Together with reference TRBV7-9 and TRBJ2-7, the CDR3 gives the full variable domain: DTGVSQNPRHKITKRGQNVTFRCDPISEHNRLYWYRQTLGQGPEFLTYFQNEAQLEKSRLLSDRFSAERPKGSFSTLEIQRTEQGDSAMYLCASSLFSDKQYFGPGTRLTVT.

Only a few counts were recorded for this clonotype. The V and J genes are TRBV7-2 and TRBJ2-7; D unresolved. Trimming removed 6 bases from V and 1 base from J, with 10 bases in between. This CDR3 is built from 13 residues. CDR1 is SGHTA and CDR2 is FQGNSA in the germline V gene. CDR3 in DNA: TGTGCCAGCAGTACAGCCAGGTCCTACGAGCAGTACTTC. It yields the protein CASSTARSYEQYF. Combining the CDR3 with reference TRBV7-2 and TRBJ2-7 gives the whole variable domain GAGVSQSPSNKVTEKGKDVELRCDPISGHTALYWYRQSLGQGLEFLIYFQGNSAPDKSGLPSDRFSAERTGGSVSTLTIQRTQQEDSAVYLCASSTARSYEQYFGPGTRLTVT.

This clonotype was seen only a few times. The chain is built from TRBV9 and TRBJ1-1, with D uncertain. Germline V gene lookup returns CDR1 SGDLS and CDR2 YYNGEE. Trimming pared 7 bases from V and 1 base from J, leaving 8 bases between. The CDR3 consists of 12 residues. CDR3 DNA: TGTGCCAGCGGGGAAGGGAACACTGAAGCTTTCTTT. It encodes CASGEGNTEAFF.

The rearrangement uses TRBV2 and TRBJ1-6, with TRBD1 matching 8 bases. This CDR3 is built from 15 residues. The trim removed 3 bases at V and 10 bases at J, leaving 8 bases unmatched. Per the germline V gene, CDR1 is SNHLY and CDR2 is FYNNEI. The CDR3 DNA follows: TGTGCCAGCAGTGATAGCGGGACAGGTAAATCACCCCTCCACTTT. The encoded protein is CASSDSGTGKSPLHF.

In this sample, this clonotype turned up once. V usage is TRBV29-1 and J usage is TRBJ2-5; the D call may be TRBD1 or TRBD2 (6 bases each). Germline V gives CDR1 SQVTM, CDR2 ANQGSEA. V was cut by 0 bases and J by 0 bases, with 20 bases left in between. This CDR3 comprises 18 residues. The CDR3 coding sequence is TGCAGCGTTGAAGATCCGGCCGGGACGGGGGCCCACCAAGAGACCCAGTACTTC. Its translation is CSVEDPAGTGAHQETQYF.

This clonotype has just a few counts. The rearrangement joins TRBV12-3 or TRBV12-4 to TRBJ2-7, with D perhaps matching TRBD1 (6 bases). This CDR3 is built from 16 residues. Trimming took off 1 base at V and 2 bases at J, with 15 bases between the two ends. The CDR3 bases are TGTGCCAGCAGTTTAGTCGGTGGGGACAAGACCTACGAGCAGTACTTC. Protein: CASSLVGGDKTYEQYF.

The rearrangement joins TRBV20-1 to TRBJ1-2; D unclear. The CDR3 extends over 12 amino acids. Trimming cost V 2 bases and J 6 bases, with 10 bases left between them. Germline CDR1 is DFQATT and CDR2 is SNEGSKA (reference sequence). CDR3 protein: CSARTAGDGYTF. CDR3 DNA: TGCAGTGCTAGAACGGCGGGAGATGGCTACACCTTC.

The chain employs TRBV9 and TRBJ2-5; maybe TRBD1 (6 bases). The germline V gene encodes CDR1 SGDLS and CDR2 YYNGEE. Deletions cut 4 bases from V and 5 bases from J, with 24 bases between. The CDR3 is 17 amino acids. The CDR3 reads CASSPRSNQGRGETQYF. DNA of the CDR3: TGTGCCAGCAGCCCCCGGTCGAATCAGGGAAGGGGGGAGACCCAGTACTTC.

The chain combines TRBV27 with TRBJ2-7; perhaps TRBD1 as D (5 bases). CDR1 and CDR2 from the germline V gene are MNHEY and SMNVEV (reference sequence). V lost 6 bases to trimming and J lost 0 bases, with 9 bases between them. The CDR3 totals 13 residues. CDR3 nucleotides: TGTGCCAGCAGACCAGGGTACTCCTACGAGCAGTACTTC. It translates to CASRPGYSYEQYF.

In its sample, this clonotype was seen a few times. The chain uses TRBV7-2 and TRBJ2-7; weak D call: TRBD2 (6 bases). The CDR3 contains 13 residues. Trimming cost V 5 bases and J 9 bases, with 17 bases left between them. The germline V gene has CDR1 SGHTA and CDR2 FQGNSA. CDR3 protein: CASSPGTFGGQYF. The CDR3 coding sequence is TGTGCCAGCAGCCCAGGGACGTTCGGGGGGCAGTACTTC.

The chain uses TRBV6-5 and TRBJ2-2; D perhaps matches TRBD2 (5 bases). Germline CDR1 MNHEY, CDR2 SVGAGI. Trimming shortened V by 5 bases and J by 5 bases, and 24 bases separated the two germline ends. The CDR3 is made up of 18 amino acids. CDR3 protein: CASSDKEAGRIWTGELFF. For the CDR3, the DNA is TGTGCCAGCAGTGACAAGGAGGCAGGCCGTATATGGACCGGGGAGCTGTTTTTT.

This chain links TRBV12-3 or TRBV12-4 with TRBJ2-5; a possible D gene is TRBD2 (6 bases). CDR3 length equals 15 residues. Trimming left V 5 bases short and J 4 bases short, with 17 bases between. CDR3 bases: TGTGCCAGCAGTATCCAGGGTGGGGACTTAGAGACCCAGTACTTC. This translates into CASSIQGGDLETQYF.